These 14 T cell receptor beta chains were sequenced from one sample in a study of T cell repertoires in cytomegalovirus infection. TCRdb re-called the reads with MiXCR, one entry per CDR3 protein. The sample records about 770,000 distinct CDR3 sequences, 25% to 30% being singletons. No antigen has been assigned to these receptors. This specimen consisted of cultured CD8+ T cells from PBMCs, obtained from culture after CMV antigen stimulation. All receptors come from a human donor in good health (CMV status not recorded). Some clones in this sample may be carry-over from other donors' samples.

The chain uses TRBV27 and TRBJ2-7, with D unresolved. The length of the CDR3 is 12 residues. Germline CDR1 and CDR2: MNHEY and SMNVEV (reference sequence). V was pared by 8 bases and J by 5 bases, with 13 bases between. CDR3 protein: CASSSRGDEQYF. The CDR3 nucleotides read TGTGCCAGCTCCTCCCGAGGTGACGAGCAGTACTTC.

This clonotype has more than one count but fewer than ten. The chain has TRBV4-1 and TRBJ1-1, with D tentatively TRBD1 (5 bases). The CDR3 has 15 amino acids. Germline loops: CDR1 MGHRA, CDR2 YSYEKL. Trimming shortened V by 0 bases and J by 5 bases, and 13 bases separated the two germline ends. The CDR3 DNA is TGCGCCAGCAGCCAAGATTTTTTGGGGGGGACTGAAGCTTTCTTT. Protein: CASSQDFLGGTEAFF.

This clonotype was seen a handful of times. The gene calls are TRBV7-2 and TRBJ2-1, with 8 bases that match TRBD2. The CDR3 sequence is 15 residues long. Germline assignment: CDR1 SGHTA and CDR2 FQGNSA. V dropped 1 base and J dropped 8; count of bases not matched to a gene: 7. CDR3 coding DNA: TGTGCCAGCAGCTTAGGCGCGGGGGGATGGGATGAGCAGTTCTTC. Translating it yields CASSLGAGGWDEQFF.

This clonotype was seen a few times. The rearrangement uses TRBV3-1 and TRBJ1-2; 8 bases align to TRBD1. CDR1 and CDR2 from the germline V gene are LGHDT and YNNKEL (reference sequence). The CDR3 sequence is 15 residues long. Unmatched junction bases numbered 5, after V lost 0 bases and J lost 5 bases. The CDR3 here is CASSQDRTGSYGYTF. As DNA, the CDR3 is TGTGCCAGCAGCCAAGATCGGACAGGGTCGTATGGCTACACCTTC.

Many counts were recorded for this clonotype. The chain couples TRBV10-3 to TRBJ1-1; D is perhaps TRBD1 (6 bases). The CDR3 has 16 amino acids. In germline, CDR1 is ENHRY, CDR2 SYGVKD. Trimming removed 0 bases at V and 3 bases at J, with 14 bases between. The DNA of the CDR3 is TGTGCCATCAGTGAGTCTTCCGGGGGACAAGACACTGAAGCTTTCTTT. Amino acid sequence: CAISESSGGQDTEAFF.

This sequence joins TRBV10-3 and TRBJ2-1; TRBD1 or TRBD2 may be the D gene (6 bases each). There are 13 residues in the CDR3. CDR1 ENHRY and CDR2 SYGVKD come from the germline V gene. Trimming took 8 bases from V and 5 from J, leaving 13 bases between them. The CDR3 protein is CAILTRGDNEQFF. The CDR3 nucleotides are TGTGCCATCTTGACTAGGGGGGACAATGAGCAGTTCTTC.

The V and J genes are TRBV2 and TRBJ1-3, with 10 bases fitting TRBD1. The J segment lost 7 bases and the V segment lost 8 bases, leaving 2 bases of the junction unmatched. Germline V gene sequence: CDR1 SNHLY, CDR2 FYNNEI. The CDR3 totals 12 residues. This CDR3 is CASGQGENTIYF. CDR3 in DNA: TGTGCCAGCGGACAGGGGGAGAACACCATATATTTT. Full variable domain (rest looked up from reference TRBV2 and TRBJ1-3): EPEVTQTPSHQVTQMGQEVILRCVPISNHLYFYWYRQILGQKVEFLVSFYNNEISEKSEIFDDQFSVERPDGSNFTLKIRSTKLEDSAMYFCASGQGENTIYFGEGSWLTVV.

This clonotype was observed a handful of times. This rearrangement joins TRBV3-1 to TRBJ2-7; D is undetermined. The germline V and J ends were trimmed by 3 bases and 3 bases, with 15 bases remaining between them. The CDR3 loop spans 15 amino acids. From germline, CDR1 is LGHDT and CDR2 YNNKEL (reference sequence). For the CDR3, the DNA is TGTGCCAGCAGCCATACGCGCGGCCGTCTCTACGAGCAGTACTTC. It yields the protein CASSHTRGRLYEQYF.

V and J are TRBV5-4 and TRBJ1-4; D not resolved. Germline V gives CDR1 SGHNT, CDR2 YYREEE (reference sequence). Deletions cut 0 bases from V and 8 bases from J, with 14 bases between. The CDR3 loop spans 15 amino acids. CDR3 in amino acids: CASSLAGQLGEKLFF. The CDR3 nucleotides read TGTGCCAGCAGCTTGGCTGGCCAGTTGGGAGAAAAACTGTTTTTT.

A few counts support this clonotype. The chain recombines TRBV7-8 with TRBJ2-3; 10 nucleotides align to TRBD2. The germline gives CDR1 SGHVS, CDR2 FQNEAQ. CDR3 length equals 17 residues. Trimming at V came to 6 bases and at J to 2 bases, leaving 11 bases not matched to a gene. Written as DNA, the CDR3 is TGTGCCAGCAGTTTCTATGGACTAGCGGAGACCACAGATACGCAGTATTTT. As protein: CASSFYGLAETTDTQYF.

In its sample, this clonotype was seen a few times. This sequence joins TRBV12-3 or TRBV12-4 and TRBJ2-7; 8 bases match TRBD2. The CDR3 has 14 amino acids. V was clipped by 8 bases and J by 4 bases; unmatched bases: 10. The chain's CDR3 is CASGIRGGKYEQYF. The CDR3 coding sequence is TGTGCCAGCGGGATCCGGGGGGGAAAGTACGAGCAGTACTTC.

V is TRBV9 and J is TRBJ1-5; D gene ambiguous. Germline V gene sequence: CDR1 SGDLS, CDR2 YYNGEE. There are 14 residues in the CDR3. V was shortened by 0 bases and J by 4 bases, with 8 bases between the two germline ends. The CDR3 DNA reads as TGTGCCAGCAGCGTAGGGAGCGGGAATCAGCCCCAGCATTTT. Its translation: CASSVGSGNQPQHF.

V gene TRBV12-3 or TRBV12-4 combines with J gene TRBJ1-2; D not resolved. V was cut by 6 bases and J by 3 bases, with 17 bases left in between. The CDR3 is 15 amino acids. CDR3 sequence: CASSKSHIPDYGYTF. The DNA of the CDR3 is TGTGCCAGCAGCAAAAGCCACATCCCAGACTATGGCTACACCTTC.

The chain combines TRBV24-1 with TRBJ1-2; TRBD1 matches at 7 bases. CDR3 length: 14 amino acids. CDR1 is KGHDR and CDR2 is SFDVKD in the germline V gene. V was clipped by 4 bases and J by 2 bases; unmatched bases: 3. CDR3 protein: CATSDRDSNYGYTF. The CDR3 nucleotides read TGTGCCACCAGTGACAGGGACAGCAACTATGGCTACACCTTC.